This T cell receptor (beta chain) was recorded in a study of T-cell memory formation after mild COVID-19. TCRdb independently ran MiXCR on the 5' RACE reads; one entry per CDR3 protein. The sample includes fewer than 650,000 distinct CDR3 sequences, roughly a sixth of them seen just once. The V end was cut by 3 bases, the J end by 1 base, with 16 bases between. Looked up from germline, CDR1 is SGHTA and CDR2 is FQGNSA. This CDR3 spans 17 amino acids. The chain joins TRBV7-2 to TRBJ1-5, with D possibly being TRBD1 (6 bases). What was sequenced was PBMCs or a T cell subset sorted from them (not recorded which). The receptor's source is an adult woman who had mild COVID-19 (a few samples of this study predate the infection). Cell type and time point are not known. CDR3 bases: TGTGCCAGCAGCTTGTGGCACTCGGGACAAAGCAATCAGCCCCAGCATTTT. Translated: CASSLWHSGQSNQPQHF.